This is a list of T cell receptor beta chains from one sample in a study of PD-1 blockade in classical Hodgkin lymphoma. The protocol was immunoSEQ multiplex PCR, while the TCRdb copy is restricted to in-frame clones and leaves out a portion. Here the sample spans over 80,000 clones, roughly 92% being singletons. The sample consisted of peripheral blood mononuclear cells (PBMCs), taken at baseline. The receptor set was obtained from a human donor with classical Hodgkin lymphoma. Both conserved end residues are part of each CDR3. Fields, in order: clone size, V gene, J gene, D gene, CDR3 DNA, CDR3 protein. The D gene is left open where the match is weak. Expanded clones get a size class; other rows say once, few or many, or leave the size out.

NA	TRBV28	TRBJ2-2	NA	TGTGCCAGCAGTTTTTTAGCGGCGACCGGGGAGCTGTTTTTT	CASSFLAATGELFF
NA	TRBV5-1	TRBJ2-7	TRBD2	TGCGCCAGCAGTCACGGACTAGCGGCCCCCTACGAGCAGTACTTC	CASSHGLAAPYEQYF
NA	TRBV19	TRBJ1-1	NA	TGTGCCAGTAACCCTGACAGTTCCCGGTCTCGCACTGAAGCTTTCTTT	CASNPDSSRSRTEAFF
NA	TRBV18	TRBJ2-7	NA	TGTGCCAGCTCACGGACCCTGTACGAGCAGTACTTC	CASSRTLYEQYF
NA	TRBV6-5	TRBJ2-2	TRBD2	TGTGCCAGCAGCAGGACTAGCGGAAACACCGGGGAGCTGTTTTTT	CASSRTSGNTGELFF
NA	TRBV5-1	TRBJ2-7	NA	TGCGCCAGCAGCTTGGGGGGGACCCACTTCTACGAGCAGTACTTC	CASSLGGTHFYEQYF
NA	TRBV7-6	TRBJ2-1	TRBD2	TGTGCCAGCAGCGGCGGGACTAGCGGGAGCTCCTACAATGAGCAGTTCTTC	CASSGGTSGSSYNEQFF
NA	TRBV29-1	TRBJ2-1	TRBD1	TGCAGCGTTGAAGGGGGGACAGTCCTCTCCTACAATGAGCAGTTCTTC	CSVEGGTVLSYNEQFF
NA	TRBV30	TRBJ2-3	TRBD2	TGTGCCTGGACTGCGATAGCGGGGACGACAGATACGCAGTATTTT	CAWTAIAGTTDTQYF
NA	TRBV18	TRBJ1-5	NA	TGTGCCAGCTCATCAGAACCCAATCAGCCCCAGCATTTT	CASSSEPNQPQHF
NA	TRBV6-5	TRBJ2-2	NA	TGTGCCAGCATGGGAACCTGGAACACCGGGGAGCTGTTTTTT	CASMGTWNTGELFF
NA	TRBV10-1	TRBJ2-7	TRBD2	TGCGCCAGCAGCGCCGGGACTAGCGAGTACGAGCAGTACTTC	CASSAGTSEYEQYF
NA	TRBV7-8	TRBJ2-5	TRBD2	TGTGCCAGCAGGCCTCAGGGACGAGCGGGAACAGAGACCCAGTACTTC	CASRPQGRAGTETQYF
NA	TRBV4-1	TRBJ2-3	TRBD2	TGCGCCAGCAGCCAAGAGGCCGCCGGGACTAGATATGCTGATACGCAGTATTTT	CASSQEAAGTRYADTQYF
NA	TRBV6-6	TRBJ2-7	NA	TGTGCCAGCAGTTACTCCAGGGGGAGCGGGAGCCACGAGCAGTACTTC	CASSYSRGSGSHEQYF
NA	TRBV5-6	TRBJ2-7	NA	TGTGCCAGCAGCCCCGACAGCTACGAGCAGTACTTC	CASSPDSYEQYF
NA	TRBV11-2	TRBJ2-1	NA	TGTGCCAGCAGCTTAGTGGTGTCTAGCCTCTCCTACAATGAGCAGTTCTTC	CASSLVVSSLSYNEQFF
NA	TRBV6-1	TRBJ1-1	NA	TGTGCCAGCGTAATGAACACTGAAGCTTTCTTT	CASVMNTEAFF
NA	TRBV19	TRBJ1-1	NA	TGTGCCAGTAATACAGGGATGTACACTGAAGCTTTCTTT	CASNTGMYTEAFF
NA	TRBV29-1	TRBJ2-7	TRBD2	TGCAGCGTTGTCCCTAGCGGGACGACCTACGAGCAGTACTTC	CSVVPSGTTYEQYF
NA	TRBV11-3	TRBJ2-3	NA	TGTGCCAGCAGCCCAGGAGGAGCGACCACAGATACGCAGTATTTT	CASSPGGATTDTQYF
NA	TRBV10-3	TRBJ2-6	NA	TGTGCCATCAGTGAGCCCGGACGGAGCTCTGGGGCCAACGTCCTGACTTTC	CAISEPGRSSGANVLTF
NA	TRBV6-5	TRBJ2-1	NA	TGTGCCACTCAAATTCCGTCACCCCATGAGCAGTTCTTC	CATQIPSPHEQFF
NA	TRBV5-8	TRBJ1-1	NA	TGTGCCAGCAGCTTGGTGGGTAGGTTAACTGAAGCTTTCTTT	CASSLVGRLTEAFF
NA	TRBV29-1	TRBJ1-2	NA	TGCAGCGTTGAAGAGAGGGGGAAAAACTATGGCTACACCTTC	CSVEERGKNYGYTF
NA	TRBV14	TRBJ1-1	TRBD1	TGTGCCAGCAGGCTGACAGGGGTGGGAACTGAAGCTTTCTTT	CASRLTGVGTEAFF
NA	TRBV9	TRBJ1-2	TRBD1	TGTGCCAGCAGCGTAGGGGGATTACAGGGGCCTAGCTATGGCTACACCTTC	CASSVGGLQGPSYGYTF
NA	TRBV19	TRBJ2-5	TRBD1	TGTGCCAGCCGAGGGCCCCGGACAGGGGGCAAAGAGACCCAGTACTTC	CASRGPRTGGKETQYF
NA	TRBV7-3	TRBJ2-5	TRBD2	TGTGCCAGCACCTCCCTCTTAGTCGCGGGAGCAAAGGCCCAGTACTTC	CASTSLLVAGAKAQYF
NA	TRBV6-1	TRBJ2-7	NA	TGTGCCAGCCGACTAGAACTCCGAAGCTCCTACGAGCAGTACTTC	CASRLELRSSYEQYF
NA	TRBV29-1	TRBJ1-1	TRBD1	TGCAGCGTTTTTTCCGACAGGGGAGGAACTGAAGCTTTCTTT	CSVFSDRGGTEAFF
once	TRBV11-2	TRBJ2-3	NA	TGTGCCAGCAGCTTAGATTCAGGCGCAGATACGCAGTATTTT	CASSLDSGADTQYF
NA	TRBV11-2	TRBJ1-5	TRBD1	TGTGCCAGCAGCTCCAACAGGGGGCTGGGACAGCCCCAGCATTTT	CASSSNRGLGQPQHF
NA	TRBV7-2	TRBJ1-1	NA	TGTGCCAGCAGCTTCACCTTAGACACCGGTGAAGCTTTCTTT	CASSFTLDTGEAFF
NA	TRBV27	TRBJ2-3	TRBD2	TGTGCCAGCAGTCCCGCCGGGACTAGGGTAAATACGCAGTATTTT	CASSPAGTRVNTQYF
once	TRBV2	TRBJ2-2	NA	TGTGCCGGATCTAGCGTGGTCGACACCGGGGAGCTGTTTTTT	CAGSSVVDTGELFF
NA	TRBV27	TRBJ2-5	NA	TGTGCCAGCAGTCGTGGAAAACCAGCCGGTTCTCCGTCGGAGACCCAGTACTTC	CASSRGKPAGSPSETQYF
NA	TRBV18	TRBJ2-7	TRBD2	TGTGCCAGCTCACCACCGACTAGCGGGAGGGTACTTTACGAGCAGTACTTC	CASSPPTSGRVLYEQYF
few	TRBV7-6	TRBJ2-2	NA	TGTGCCAGCAGCAATGACCGAGGGGCGAACACCGGGGAGCTGTTTTTT	CASSNDRGANTGELFF
NA	TRBV30	TRBJ2-1	NA	TGTGCCTGGAGTATGAATGAGCAGTTCTTC	CAWSMNEQFF
NA	TRBV6-5	TRBJ2-3	NA	TGTGCCAGCAGAAATCCGGGACTAGATACGCAGTATTTT	CASRNPGLDTQYF
NA	TRBV10-3	TRBJ1-1	NA	TGTGCCATCAGTGAATCAGGGGCTGGCACTGAAGCTTTCTTT	CAISESGAGTEAFF
NA	TRBV5-3	TRBJ2-2	NA	TGTGCCAGAAGCTTCTTCGGGCCGTACCCCCCCGGGGAGCTGTTTTTT	CARSFFGPYPPGELFF
NA	TRBV27	TRBJ2-1	NA	TGTGCCAGCAGCCCTACTAGGGGCTCATTCGTGGAGCAGTTCTTC	CASSPTRGSFVEQFF
NA	TRBV13	TRBJ2-1	TRBD2	TGTGCCAGCAGCTTAGGCCTGACTAGCGGGAGTCGGGGGGAGCAGTTCTTC	CASSLGLTSGSRGEQFF
NA	TRBV14	TRBJ2-5	TRBD1	TGTGCCAGCAGCCAAGGAGGAGCAAGGGGGCGGGCGACCCAGTACTTC	CASSQGGARGRATQYF
NA	TRBV5-1	TRBJ1-5	NA	TGCGCCAGCAGCTGGGGCCCTTCCCGGACAGATAATCAGCCCCAGCATTTT	CASSWGPSRTDNQPQHF
NA	TRBV5-6	TRBJ1-1	NA	TGTGCCAGCAGCCCGGGGGGGGCCCTGAACACTGAAGCTTTCTTT	CASSPGGALNTEAFF
NA	TRBV28	TRBJ2-7	NA	TGTGCCACCTCGGGGAAATACGAGCAGTACTTC	CATSGKYEQYF